This T cell receptor (beta chain) was sequenced for a study of blood T cell repertoires in COVID-19. As for the study in general: Spain, Italy and the United States supplied samples that represented acute and convalescent COVID-19. The cDNA or gDNA used as material had been derived from T cells, B-cell-depleted T cells, or PBMCs.

As originally analysed: Estimates of nucleated cell counts were drawn from the amplification of reference gene primers. Generated by immunoSEQ multiplex PCR, the TCRdb table keeps only in-frame clones and is missing some. Clone size and V and J calls were adopted from that table, with D and trimming inferred from the DNA. The table shows 100,000 to 120,000 clones, with about 85% occurring only once. Germline values: CDR1 GTSNPN, CDR2 SVGIG (reference sequence). Trimming pared 0 bases from V and 8 bases from J, leaving 10 bases between. The CDR3 is 12 residues long. The TCR comes from a human donor in a cohort sampled during active COVID-19. The sequencing input was peripheral blood. The chain uses TRBV30 and TRBJ1-2; D is unclear. DNA of the CDR3: TGTGCCTGGAGTGTAAGGGCGGGAGGCTACACCTTC. It yields the protein CAWSVRAGGYTF.